This TCR beta chain was sequenced in a study of OX40 agonist ivuxolimab in advanced cancers. Study in general: A mean age of 60 years, range about 20 to 90, was recorded, and over 65% were male.

Findings of the study overall: Certain nonresponders likewise exhibited a low normalized T-cell clonal expansion. Fewer expanded clones were found on average in CD4+ than in CD8+ T cells.

A history of autoimmune disease or systemic immunosuppression excluded patients. The repertoire was sequenced with immunoSEQ multiplex PCR; TCRdb's copy has only in-frame clones and lacks some. The sample yields tens of thousands of clones, about 91% seen once. CDR1 is KGHSH and CDR2 is LQKENI in the germline V gene. Between the trimmed V and J ends, which lost 4 bases and 7 bases, there was a span of 11 bases. CDR3 length: 14 amino acids. The sample holds a few counts of this clone. No antigen is known for it. The source material was CD4+ or CD8+ T cells sorted from blood, sampled in a trial of the OX40 agonist ivuxolimab. V is TRBV18 and J is TRBJ1-6, with D possibly TRBD1 on 5 matching bases. This receptor was taken from an adult with an advanced solid tumor such as melanoma, head and neck, liver or kidney cancer. CDR3 bases: TGTGCCAGCTCACACGGGACGGAAAATTCACCCCTCCACTTT. Translation gives CASSHGTENSPLHF.